The 17 T cell receptor beta chains listed next were all sequenced from one sample in a study of CD8 T cells in Susac syndrome (dated by TCRdb to about 2019). Library creation used the immunoSEQ multiplex PCR assay. RNA was extracted with the RNeasy kit and about 0.5 to 1 ug was reverse transcribed using random hexamers. TCRdb cleaned the public reads at Q25 with fastp, built clones with MiXCR and kept in-frame beta chains. Each CDR3 protein appears once, grouped with its most common genes and DNA. The sample table contains approximately 190,000 distinct CDR3 sequences; only one count was recorded for roughly 92% of them. Around 0.1% of the sample is taken by the ten largest. The sequenced sample consisted of CD4+ T cells from PBMCs. These receptors were obtained from a human donor in good health.

V and J are TRBV28 and TRBJ2-5; TRBD2 might be the D (5 bases). CDR1 and CDR2 (germline): MDHEN, SYDVKM. This CDR3 comprises 12 residues. V gave up 5 bases and J gave up 5 bases, with 9 bases separating them. The CDR3 sequence is CASSILGETQYF. CDR3 sequence (DNA): TGTGCCAGCAGTATACTAGGGGAGACCCAGTACTTC.

The chain is built from TRBV20-1 and TRBJ2-1; D is unresolved. The V gene's germline CDR1 is DFQATT and CDR2 SNEGSKA (reference sequence). The CDR3 is made up of 14 amino acids. V lost 1 base to trimming and J lost 7 bases, with 14 bases between them. In DNA, the CDR3 is TGCAGTGCTAGAGGCCTTGGGCCAGTGAATGAGCAGTTCTTC. Encoded protein: CSARGLGPVNEQFF.

This rearrangement joins TRBV2 to TRBJ2-5; TRBD2 agrees at 14 bases. The V gene end was trimmed by 4 bases and the J gene end by 4 bases; junction bases not matched to a gene: 2. Looked up from germline, CDR1 is SNHLY and CDR2 is FYNNEI. This CDR3 contains 15 residues. The CDR3 loop reads CASSVGLAGVETQYF. The CDR3 DNA reads as TGTGCCAGCAGTGTGGGACTAGCGGGGGTAGAGACCCAGTACTTC. The full variable domain, with the rest looked up from reference TRBV2 and TRBJ2-5, is EPEVTQTPSHQVTQMGQEVILRCVPISNHLYFYWYRQILGQKVEFLVSFYNNEISEKSEIFDDQFSVERPDGSNFTLKIRSTKLEDSAMYFCASSVGLAGVETQYFGPGTRLLVL.

The table lists this clonotype with a few counts. The V call is TRBV14, the J call TRBJ2-3; the D gene is possibly TRBD1 (6 bases). Trimming removed 5 bases from V and 5 bases from J, with 17 bases in between. Germline V gene sequence: CDR1 SGHDN, CDR2 FVKESK. The CDR3 totals 15 residues. The DNA for the CDR3 is TGTGCCAGCAGCGCCAATGGAAGAGGGGGAGATACGCAGTATTTT. This gives the protein CASSANGRGGDTQYF.

The chain combines TRBV20-1 with TRBJ2-5; 7 positions agree with TRBD2. Germline V gene data show CDR1 as DFQATT and CDR2 as SNEGSKA (reference sequence). J lost 4 bases, V lost 3 bases, and 14 bases had no gene match. The CDR3 is 16 amino acids. The CDR3 loop is CSASGGSEGWVETQYF. Here the CDR3 DNA reads TGCAGTGCTAGCGGGGGGTCCGAAGGGTGGGTAGAGACCCAGTACTTC.

This chain uses TRBV3-1 with TRBJ2-2, with D perhaps assigned TRBD1 or TRBD2 (5 bases each). From germline, CDR1 is LGHDT and CDR2 YNNKEL (reference sequence). The CDR3 sequence is 14 residues long. V lost 3 bases, J lost 6 bases, and 11 bases lay in between. CDR3 residues: CASSHKVGAGELFF. The CDR3, as DNA: TGTGCCAGCAGCCACAAAGTGGGGGCCGGGGAGCTGTTTTTT.

The V and J genes are TRBV30 and TRBJ2-3; 7 positions match TRBD1. The junction had 9 bases not matched to a gene; V was cut back by 5 bases and J by 1 base. CDR3 size: 15 residues. Germline V CDR1 and CDR2: GTSNPN, SVGIG (reference sequence). The CDR3 loop is CAWAPTGSGTDTQYF. The CDR3 nucleotides are TGTGCCTGGGCCCCGACAGGGTCTGGCACAGATACGCAGTATTTT.

The chain joins TRBV20-1 to TRBJ2-1; 7 nucleotides match TRBD1. The V gene end was trimmed by 5 bases and the J gene end by 0 bases; junction bases not matched to a gene: 4. CDR1 and CDR2 (germline): DFQATT, SNEGSKA (reference sequence). The length of the CDR3 is 14 residues. CDR3 nucleotides: TGCAGTGCTCGACAGGGAAGCTCCTACAATGAGCAGTTCTTC. As protein: CSARQGSSYNEQFF.

The V and J genes are TRBV6-2 or TRBV6-3 and TRBJ2-5; TRBD2 matches at 9 bases. V lost 0 bases and J lost 6; bases outside the gene matches: 5. The CDR3 loop spans 15 amino acids. Per the germline V gene, CDR1 is MNHEY and CDR2 is SVGEGT. The chain's CDR3 is CASSYSGTSRQTQYF. The CDR3 coding sequence is TGTGCCAGCAGTTACTCCGGGACTAGCCGTCAGACCCAGTACTTC.

The rearrangement uses TRBV5-1 and TRBJ2-1; no definite D call. Germline V CDR1 and CDR2: SGHRS, YFSETQ. V lost 4 bases and J 0 bases, leaving 5 bases between the germline ends. CDR3 size: 13 residues. The CDR3 protein is CASSQSSYNEQFF. The CDR3 coding sequence is TGCGCCAGCAGCCAAAGCTCCTACAATGAGCAGTTCTTC.

This chain connects TRBV9 to TRBJ2-3; 8 nucleotides line up with TRBD2. The trim removed 0 bases at V and 0 bases at J, leaving 3 bases unmatched. The CDR3 spans 16 residues. Germline CDR1 reads SGDLS; CDR2 reads YYNGEE. The CDR3 protein is CASSVAAGGSTDTQYF. CDR3 bases: TGTGCCAGCAGCGTAGCGGCGGGGGGTAGCACAGATACGCAGTATTTT.

The chain recombines TRBV5-1 with TRBJ2-3; weak D call: TRBD2 (5 bases). The V end was cut by 0 bases, the J end by 3 bases, with 11 bases between. The germline gives CDR1 SGHRS, CDR2 YFSETQ. This CDR3 is 15 amino acids long. The CDR3 is CASSLGGSKTDTQYF. The CDR3 nucleotides are TGCGCCAGCAGCTTGGGCGGGTCTAAGACAGATACGCAGTATTTT.

The rearrangement links TRBV3-1 to TRBJ2-4; TRBD1 is a possible D gene (5 bases). This CDR3 comprises 15 residues. Germline assignment: CDR1 LGHDT and CDR2 YNNKEL (reference sequence). V lost 8 bases, J lost 3 bases, and 17 bases lay in between. DNA of the CDR3: TGTGCCAGCGAAGGGCTCGGCCAGGGCAAAAACATTCAGTACTTC. Protein product: CASEGLGQGKNIQYF.

This chain joins TRBV2 and TRBJ2-1, with TRBD2 matching over 16 bases. V shed 6 bases, J shed 9 bases, and the junction held 11 bases outside the gene matches. Per the germline V gene, CDR1 is SNHLY and CDR2 is FYNNEI. The CDR3 runs 17 residues. The CDR3 loop reads CASSKPGLAGGVAEQFF. Here the CDR3 DNA reads TGTGCCAGCAGCAAACCGGGACTAGCGGGGGGGGTGGCTGAGCAGTTCTTC.

For the CDR3, the DNA is TGCGCCAGCAGCTTGGGGATCTATGAGCAGTTCTTC. This codes for CASSLGIYEQFF. V is TRBV5-1 and J is TRBJ2-1; D is uncertain. Trimming left V 0 bases short and J 8 bases short, with 6 bases between. The germline gives CDR1 SGHRS, CDR2 YFSETQ. The CDR3 is 12 residues long.

V usage is TRBV20-1 and J usage is TRBJ1-2; D gene unclear. The CDR3 is made up of 12 amino acids. Looked up from germline, CDR1 is DFQATT and CDR2 is SNEGSKA (reference sequence). The CDR3 reads CTPGRPDYGYTF. In DNA form, the CDR3 reads TGCACCCCTGGGAGGCCGGACTATGGCTACACCTTC.

The rearrangement links TRBV21-1 to TRBJ1-5; the table's TRBD1 call for D was not verified on the DNA. TRBV21-1 is recorded as a pseudogene. The CDR3 runs 15 residues. The CDR3 region is CASSLPGQGHQPQHF. The CDR3 DNA sequence: TGTGCCAGCAGTTTACCGGGACAGGGGCATCAGCCCCAGCATTTT.